Listed below are T cell receptor beta chains from one sample, sequenced in a study of T cells expressing NK-cell markers. From the 5' RACE reads, TCRdb lists one entry per CDR3 protein and no DNA. The sample holds about 450,000 distinct CDR3 sequences. Input material: blood T cells: a sorted CD56 or NKG2C T cell subset, CD4+ or CD8+ T cells, or bulk PBMC T cells (not recorded which). These receptor sequences come from a woman aged 18 to 75 in good health. The CDR3 runs from the conserved cysteine through the conserved F or W.

TRBV7-3,TRBJ2-1,CASSAYGTSVQEQFF
TRBV15,TRBJ1-2,CATSRELDGYTF
TRBV19,TRBJ1-1,CASSTPQDDIERNTEAFF
TRBV25-1,TRBJ2-6,CASSEYPGQGSGANVLTF
TRBV6-5,TRBJ1-6,CASSYFRGWNSPLHF
TRBV5-1,TRBJ1-5,CASSLVGGNQPQHF
TRBV20-1,TRBJ2-3,CSASKGVSTDTQYF
TRBV6-5,TRBJ1-4,CASSYGGALGEKLFF
TRBV6-5,TRBJ2-5,CASRFLSGTIRETQYF
TRBV11-2,TRBJ1-1,CASSLGGRNTEAFF
TRBV4-3,TRBJ2-5,CASSQEPSGGRETQYF
TRBV9,TRBJ1-1,CASSVGQGGAEAFF
TRBV20-1,TRBJ2-4,CSASQSGTSGRANIQYF
TRBV28,TRBJ2-3,CASGDPGGLGTDTQYF
TRBV4-3,TRBJ1-6,CASSLYAGQNSPLHF
TRBV18,TRBJ1-1,CASRTGQPTEAFF
TRBV2,TRBJ1-5,CASSERLGNQPQHF
TRBV7-3,TRBJ2-1,CASSRQGSDEQFF
TRBV12-3/TRBV12-4,TRBJ2-1,CASSLGLPRYNEQFF
TRBV24-1,TRBJ2-7,CATAPSLAGGSEQYF
TRBV6-1,TRBJ2-1,CASSSPGGPYNEQFF
TRBV3-1,TRBJ2-1,CAGSHGGYEQFF